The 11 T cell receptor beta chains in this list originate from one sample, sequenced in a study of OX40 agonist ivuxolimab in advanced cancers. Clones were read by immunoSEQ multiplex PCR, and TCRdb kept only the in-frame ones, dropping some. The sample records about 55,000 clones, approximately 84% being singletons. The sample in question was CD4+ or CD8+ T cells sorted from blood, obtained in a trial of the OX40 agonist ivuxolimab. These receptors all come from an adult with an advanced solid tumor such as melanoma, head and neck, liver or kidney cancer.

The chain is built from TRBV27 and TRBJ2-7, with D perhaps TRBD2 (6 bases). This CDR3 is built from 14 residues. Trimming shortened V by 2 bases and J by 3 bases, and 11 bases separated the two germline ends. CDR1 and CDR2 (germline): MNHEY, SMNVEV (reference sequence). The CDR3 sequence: CASSLTGLHYEQYF. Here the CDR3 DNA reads TGTGCCAGCAGTTTAACGGGACTCCACTACGAGCAGTACTTC.

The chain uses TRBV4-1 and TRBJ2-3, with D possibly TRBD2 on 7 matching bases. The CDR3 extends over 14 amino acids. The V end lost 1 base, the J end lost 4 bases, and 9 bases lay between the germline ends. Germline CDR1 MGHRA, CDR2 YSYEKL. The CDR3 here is CASSQGGGPDTQYF. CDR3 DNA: TGCGCCAGCAGCCAAGGGGGGGGCCCAGATACGCAGTATTTT.

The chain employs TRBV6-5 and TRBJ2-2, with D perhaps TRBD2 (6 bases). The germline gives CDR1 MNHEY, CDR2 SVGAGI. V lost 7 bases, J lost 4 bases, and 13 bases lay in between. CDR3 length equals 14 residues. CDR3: CASTNGGRTGELFF. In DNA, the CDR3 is TGTGCCAGCACCAACGGGGGACGCACCGGGGAGCTGTTTTTT.

CDR3 amino acids: CASSLSGVGDNQPQHF. The CDR3, as DNA: TGCGCCAGCAGCCTTTCAGGGGTTGGGGACAATCAGCCCCAGCATTTT. The V and J genes are TRBV4-1 and TRBJ1-5; possibly TRBD1 for D (6 bases). This CDR3 spans 16 amino acids. V shed 4 bases and J shed 3 bases, with 16 bases lying between them. CDR1 is MGHRA and CDR2 is YSYEKL in the germline V gene.

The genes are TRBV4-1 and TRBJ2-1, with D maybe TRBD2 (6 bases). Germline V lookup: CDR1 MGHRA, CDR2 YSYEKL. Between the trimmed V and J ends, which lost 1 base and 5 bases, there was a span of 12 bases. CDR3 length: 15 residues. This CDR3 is CASSQVGGAHNEQFF. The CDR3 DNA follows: TGCGCCAGCAGCCAAGTGGGCGGGGCTCACAATGAGCAGTTCTTC.

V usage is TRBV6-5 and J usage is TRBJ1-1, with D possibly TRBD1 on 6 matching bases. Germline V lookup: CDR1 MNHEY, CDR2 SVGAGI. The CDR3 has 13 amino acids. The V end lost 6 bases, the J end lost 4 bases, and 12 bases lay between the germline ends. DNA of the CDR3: TGTGCCAGCAGGAGGGGGATGGGCACTGAAGCTTTCTTT. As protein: CASRRGMGTEAFF.

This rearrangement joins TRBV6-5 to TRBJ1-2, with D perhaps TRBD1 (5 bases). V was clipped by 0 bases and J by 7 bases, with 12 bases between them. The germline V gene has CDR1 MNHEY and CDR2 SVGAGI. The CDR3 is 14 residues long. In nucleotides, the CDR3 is TGTGCCAGCAGTTACTCGGAGGGGCAAGGTGGCTACACCTTC. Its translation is CASSYSEGQGGYTF.

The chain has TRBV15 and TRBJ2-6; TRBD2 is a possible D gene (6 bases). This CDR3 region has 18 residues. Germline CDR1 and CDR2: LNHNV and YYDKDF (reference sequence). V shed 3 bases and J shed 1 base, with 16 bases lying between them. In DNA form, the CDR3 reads TGTGCCACCAGCAGCCGGGACTTGCCCTATTCTGGGGCCAACGTCCTGACTTTC. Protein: CATSSRDLPYSGANVLTF.

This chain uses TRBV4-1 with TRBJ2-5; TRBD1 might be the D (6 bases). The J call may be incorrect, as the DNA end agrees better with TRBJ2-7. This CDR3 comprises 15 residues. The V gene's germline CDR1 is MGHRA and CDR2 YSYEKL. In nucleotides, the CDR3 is TGCGCCAGCAGCTTTACCAGTGGACAGTGGTACGAGCAGTACTTC. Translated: CASSFTSGQWYEQYF.

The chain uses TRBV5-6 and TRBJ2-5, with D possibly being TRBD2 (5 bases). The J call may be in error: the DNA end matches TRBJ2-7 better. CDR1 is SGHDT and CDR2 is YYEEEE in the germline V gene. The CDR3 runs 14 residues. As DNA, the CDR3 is TGTGCCAGCAGCTTGGACGGGAACTCCTACGAGCAGTACTTC. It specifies CASSLDGNSYEQYF.

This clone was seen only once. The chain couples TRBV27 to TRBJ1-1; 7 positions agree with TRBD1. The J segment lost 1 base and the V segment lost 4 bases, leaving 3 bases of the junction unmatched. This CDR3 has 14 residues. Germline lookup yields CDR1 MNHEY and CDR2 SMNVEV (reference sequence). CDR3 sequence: CASSSGQTNTEAFF. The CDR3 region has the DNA TGTGCCAGCAGTTCGGGACAGACGAACACTGAAGCTTTCTTT.